There are many counts of the clone carrying this TCR beta chain. Genomic DNA, the template, was used for profiling of the TCR beta VDJ and CDR3. Using its own MiXCR run on the reads, TCRdb lists one record per CDR3 protein. The data contain hundreds of thousands of distinct CDR3 sequences, over 40% of them singletons. The germline gives CDR1 SGHNT, CDR2 YYREEE (reference sequence). The CDR3 contains 14 residues. Trimming took off 2 bases at V and 10 bases at J, with 13 bases between the two ends. The sample comes from a study of CD8+CD57+ T cells in acquired aplastic anemia. Sequenced patients had shown CD8+CD57+ cell expansion by flow cytometry.

The clonotype originates from a human donor with aplastic anemia. Sample: sorted CD4+, CD8+, or CD8+CD57+ T cells (not recorded which) from PBMCs. J is TRBJ1-6 and V is TRBV5-4; unclear D gene. The chain's CDR3 is CASSFGERRSPLHF. In DNA form, the CDR3 reads TGTGCCAGCAGCTTCGGGGAGCGGAGATCACCCCTCCACTTT.